This T cell receptor beta chain was recorded in a study of T cell responses to AZD1222 COVID-19 vaccine (dated by TCRdb to about 2021). Describing the broader study: A total of roughly 240 trial participants underwent TCR sequencing, of whom roughly 210 received two doses of AZD1222 and some 26 received two doses of the MenACWY control vaccine. Trial participants were enrolled into age subgroups of 18-55, 56-69 and 70-plus years, which contained about 150, 28 and 57 TCR-sequenced participants, respectively. Here is what the overall study found, with its caveats: Conclusions about previously exposed vaccinees were limited because only six AZD1222 recipients were SARS-CoV-2 seropositive at baseline. In the small 56-69-year group, the increase in depth fell short of significance, most likely because of low power. Participants were mostly white British, with more females than males. The authors suggested clonal diversity may have been underestimated. Vaccine-associated CD4 TCRs spanned the whole spike protein, with dominant responses in regions 160-218 and 743-854. Spike-specific TCR breadth and depth rose significantly after two AZD1222 doses compared with day 0 and with MenACWY recipients. Because no samples from the day 14 peak response were available, repertoires could be characterized only after the peak T cell response. Nearly half of unique spike-specific TCRs reportedly recognized epitopes outside regions mutated in the B.1.351 and B.1.1.7 variants.

The sample's time point label, in plain terms: about 28 days (+/-7) after the second vaccine dose. The treatment or condition label, as the study defines it: meningococcal conjugate vaccine given as trial control. Samples from vaccinated people were obtained from the UK trials COV001 and COV002, which included a single-blind randomized controlled phase 2/3 trial of AZD1222 (ChAdOx1 nCoV-19) in healthy adults. For TCRbeta chain sequencing, PBMC samples from trial participants were taken at day 0 and at day 28 after the second dose. The CDR3 regions of human TCRbeta chains were analyzed by immunosequencing. On the study's bioinformatics: Repertoire TCRs were checked for matches against a reference library of SARS-CoV-2-specific TCRs that had been generated using the MIRA antigen-specificity platform. Breadth meant the fraction of unique TCRs that were SARS-CoV-2-associated, whereas depth meant the fraction of total T cells that were SARS-CoV-2-associated. Using the MIRA data, each spike-specific TCR was mapped to the spike region that the TCR reacts to and placed in a CD4 or CD8 class. Log10-transformed breadth and depth values were compared by one-way ANOVA with Sidak's multiple comparisons tests. Entries here come from immuneACCESS through TCRdb and include only in-frame sequences with V and J called. Some clones fail to appear in such tables; in the studies checked, an unresolved V gene covers under half of the shortfall, and the cause of the remainder is unknown. That table is the source of V, J and clone size, and D and trimming were worked out from the DNA. The sample table contains some 64,000 clones; only one count was recorded for around nine tenths of them. Approximately 6.3% of the sample rests with the top ten.

Worth noting for this clone: Its cognate antigen has yet to be identified. It has no much larger one-base neighbor in the sample; base qualities were not kept.

Looking up the germline V gene (reference sequence) yields CDR1 LNHDA and CDR2 SQIVND. The CDR3 has 19 amino acids, counting the end cysteine and phenylalanine. Only the CDR3 DNA is retained, 57 bases long and in frame from the first base. V is clipped by 1 base and J by 2 bases, and the sequence between their germline boundaries is 18 bases long. This receptor chain uses TRBV19 and TRBJ2-6, with no confident D gene call. The sequence derives from an adult who received the MenACWY meningococcal vaccine as a control. The specimen comprised peripheral blood, sampled 28 days after the second dose of the MenACWY control vaccine. The DNA sequence is as follows: TGTGCCAGTAGTATAGGTCCCCGCCTTACTGAACCTGGGGCCAACGTCCTGACTTTC. Its translation is CASSIGPRLTEPGANVLTF.